This T cell receptor beta chain came from a study of CD8+CD57+ T cells in acquired aplastic anemia. Background on the study: Mean yield of DNA from sorted CD4+ and CD8+ cells was about 3.2 ug. Healthy-donor CD4+ cells averaged roughly 10.8 million reads. Study-wide points: A significant difference in CD8+ Simpson's diversity between patients and controls was not found.

For CDR3 and TCR beta VDJ profiling, genomic DNA was the template used. One entry per CDR3 protein results from TCRdb running MiXCR on the reads. The sample contains just over 400,000 distinct CDR3 sequences, 60% to 80% of which appear only once. As regards this clonotype: Its antigen is not identified.

Sample: sorted CD4+, CD8+, or CD8+CD57+ T cells (not recorded which) from PBMCs. This TCR was recovered from a human donor in good health, serving as a control.

The CDR3: CASSVGGGGLITTQYF. The CDR3 coding sequence is TGTGCCAGCAGCGTCGGGGGGGGGGGCTTGATTACGACCCAGTACTTC. This chain uses TRBV9 with TRBJ2-5; 8 nucleotides align to TRBD2. Germline-derived CDR1 and CDR2 are SGDLS and YYNGEE. With 2 bases clipped from V and 7 bases from J, the junction kept 13 bases outside the gene matches. CDR3 length: 16 residues.